Here is one TCR beta chain with its context. Its antigen is still unknown. The sample originates from a study of cytomegalovirus exposure and HLA in healthy donors. PCR amplification relied on 60 Vbeta primers (plus 13 Jbeta primers). Assay used: immunoSEQ multiplex PCR; TCRdb lists only in-frame clones, some missing. The sample lists fewer than 150,000 clones, 70% to 80% occurring once. The V gene lost 4 bases and the J gene lost 2 bases, with 12 bases spanning the gap. Germline-derived CDR1 and CDR2 are SGHRS and YFSETQ. The CDR3 has 15 amino acids. Study-wide points: A later analysis showed HLA-associated TCR beta chains outstripping equally common others in clonal expansion. Through in vitro validation, three CMV-associated chains were shown to be specific for CMV antigens.

This chain links TRBV5-1 with TRBJ2-2, with TRBD1 as a possible D gene (5 bases). The TCR originated in a woman aged 35 to 49 in good health and CMV-seropositive. Sequencing input: PBMCs. The CDR3 here is CASSKDRENTGELFF. The DNA for the CDR3 is TGCGCCAGCAGCAAAGACAGAGAAAACACCGGGGAGCTGTTTTTT.